Included here is one T cell receptor beta chain sequence, with context. This specimen comes from a study of blood T cell repertoires in COVID-19. Study overall: Sites across the United States, Italy and Spain contributed samples from acute and convalescent COVID-19.

The assay was immunoSEQ multiplex PCR, and TCRdb's table has in-frame clones only and misses some. Of about 340,000 clones detected, almost 90% appear once; the ten largest clones hold 6% to 8%. CDR3 length equals 14 residues. Per germline, CDR1 MNHEY and CDR2 SMNVEV (reference sequence). V lost 8 bases and J lost 0, with 11 bases in between. The rearrangement uses TRBV27 and TRBJ1-3; D is undetermined. The sequence was collected from a woman in her 70s with COVID-19, enrolled during active disease. Sequencing was done on a sample of peripheral blood. As DNA, the CDR3 is TGTGCCAGCGCTGGACTCCGCTCTGGAAACACCATATATTTT. It codes for CASAGLRSGNTIYF.